This T cell receptor beta chain was profiled in a study of OX40 agonist ivuxolimab in advanced cancers. The V end was cut by 0 bases, the J end by 3 bases, with 12 bases between. This CDR3 is built from 15 residues. Germline assignment: CDR1 MNHEY and CDR2 SVGAGI. Using immunoSEQ multiplex PCR, the repertoire was profiled, and TCRdb retains in-frame clones only, with some absent. The sample consists of about 63,000 clones, more than 80% of them appearing once. The specimen was CD4+ or CD8+ T cells sorted from blood, collected in a trial of the OX40 agonist ivuxolimab. The sequence was obtained from an adult with an advanced solid tumor such as melanoma, head and neck, liver or kidney cancer. The chain employs TRBV6-5 and TRBJ2-7, with D possibly TRBD1 on 5 matching bases. The CDR3 nucleotides are TGTGCCAGCAGTTACTCGGCGGATACAGGCTACGAGCAGTACTTC. Amino acid sequence: CASSYSADTGYEQYF.